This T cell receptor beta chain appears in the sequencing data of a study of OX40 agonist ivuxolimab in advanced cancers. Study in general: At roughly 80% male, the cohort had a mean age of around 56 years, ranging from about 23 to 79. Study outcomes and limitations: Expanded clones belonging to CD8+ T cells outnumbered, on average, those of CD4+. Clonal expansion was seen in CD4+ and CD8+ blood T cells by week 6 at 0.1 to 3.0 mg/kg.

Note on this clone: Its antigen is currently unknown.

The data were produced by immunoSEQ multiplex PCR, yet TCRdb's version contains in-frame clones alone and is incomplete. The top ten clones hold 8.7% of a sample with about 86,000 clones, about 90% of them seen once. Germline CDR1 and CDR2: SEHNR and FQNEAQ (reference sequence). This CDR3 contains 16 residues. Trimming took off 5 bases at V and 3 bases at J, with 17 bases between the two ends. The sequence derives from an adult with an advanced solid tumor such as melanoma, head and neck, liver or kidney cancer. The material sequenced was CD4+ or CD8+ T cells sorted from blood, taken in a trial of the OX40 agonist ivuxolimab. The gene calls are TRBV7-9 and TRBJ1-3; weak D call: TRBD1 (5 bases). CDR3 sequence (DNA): TGTGCCAGCAGCCTCCCCCCCGGCAGGGATGGAAACACCATATATTTT. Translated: CASSLPPGRDGNTIYF. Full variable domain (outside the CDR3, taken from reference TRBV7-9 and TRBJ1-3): DTGVSQNPRHKITKRGQNVTFRCDPISEHNRLYWYRQTLGQGPEFLTYFQNEAQLEKSRLLSDRFSAERPKGSFSTLEIQRTEQGDSAMYLCASSLPPGRDGNTIYFGEGSWLTVV.